This T cell receptor beta chain was identified in a study of T cell responses to AZD1222 COVID-19 vaccine. Study as a whole: The analysis combined second doses at about 4 or about 12 weeks.

CDR3 length: 17 residues. The V gene lost 4 bases and the J gene lost 0 bases, with 16 bases spanning the gap. The germline gives CDR1 KGHDR, CDR2 SFDVKD. Study-level results: Following two doses of AZD1222, Spike-specific TCR breadth and depth rose.

Using immunoSEQ multiplex PCR, the repertoire was profiled, and TCRdb retains in-frame clones only, with some absent. Of fewer than 120,000 clones listed, roughly four fifths are singletons. In the case of this clone: As yet, its antigen is unknown.

The sequencing here drew on peripheral blood, taken on day 0 of AZD1222 vaccination. This TCR came from an adult in good health. This chain uses TRBV24-1 with TRBJ2-3, with D maybe TRBD2 (5 bases). The CDR3 coding sequence is TGTGCCACCAGTGAACCTCCGGGGATTTCTAGCACAGATACGCAGTATTTT. Protein product: CATSEPPGISSTDTQYF.